Shown below are 13 T cell receptor beta chains from a single sample sequenced in a study of control samples from healthy donors and cancer patients. The table came from immunoSEQ multiplex PCR; TCRdb's copy has only in-frame clones and leaves some out. The sample yields approximately 120,000 clones, about 90% seen once. Source material: blood. These receptors all come from a man between 18 and 35 years old in good health.

The chain carries TRBV28 and TRBJ2-3; 8 bases fit TRBD2. The CDR3 is 15 residues long. Germline CDR1 MDHEN, CDR2 SYDVKM. The V and J ends lost 10 bases and 1 base, in that order; junction bases with no gene match: 10. Here the CDR3 DNA reads TGTGCCACAAAAACAGCGGGAGTCGGCACAGATACGCAGTATTTT. Its translation is CATKTAGVGTDTQYF.

The gene calls are TRBV11-3 and TRBJ2-1; D is uncertain. With 1 base removed from V and 0 bases from J, the gap between germline ends came to 13 bases. This CDR3 has 17 residues. Germline assignment: CDR1 SGHNT and CDR2 YENEEA. The CDR3 nucleotides are TGTGCCAGCAGCTTAGGATCGGCATCGAGCTCCTACAATGAGCAGTTCTTC. As protein: CASSLGSASSSYNEQFF. Looking up the rest from reference TRBV11-3 and TRBJ2-1 gives the full variable domain: EAGVVQSPRYKIIEKKQPVAFWCNPISGHNTLYWYLQNLGQGPELLIRYENEEAVDDSQLPKDRFSAERLKGVDSTLKIQPAELGDSAVYLCASSLGSASSSYNEQFFGPGTRLTVL.

The rearrangement uses TRBV6-5 and TRBJ2-3, with D possibly called TRBD1 or TRBD2 (6 bases each). The germline V gene has CDR1 MNHEY and CDR2 SVGAGI. The CDR3 contains 14 residues. Trimming pared 6 bases from V and 6 bases from J, leaving 16 bases between. CDR3 loop: CASRVGGPGDTQYF. CDR3 DNA sequence: TGTGCCAGCAGGGTTGGGGGGCCGGGGGATACGCAGTATTTT.

The chain couples TRBV21-1 to TRBJ1-6. TRBV21-1 is an annotated pseudogene. The CDR3 loop spans 16 amino acids. The CDR3 DNA is TGTGCCAGCAGCATTTCTACAGCGCCGGATAATTCACCCCTCCACTTT. This sequence encodes CASSISTAPDNSPLHF.

CDR3 loop: CASSVLAGGEYEQYF. CDR3 coding DNA: TGTGCCAGCAGCGTTTTAGCGGGAGGCGAATACGAGCAGTACTTC. The chain couples TRBV7-3 to TRBJ2-7, with 10 bases that match TRBD2. The CDR3 covers 15 residues. Germline CDR1 is SGHTA and CDR2 is FQGTGA. With 5 bases clipped from V and 4 bases from J, the junction kept 8 bases outside the gene matches. The full variable domain, completed using reference TRBV7-3 and TRBJ2-7, is GAGVSQTPSNKVTEKGKYVELRCDPISGHTALYWYRQSLGQGPEFLIYFQGTGAADDSGLPNDRFFAVRPEGSVSTLKIQRTERGDSAVYLCASSVLAGGEYEQYFGPGTRLTVT.

This chain connects TRBV6-5 to TRBJ2-7, with 10 bases fitting TRBD1. The CDR3 is made up of 15 amino acids. V was clipped by 5 bases and J by 4 bases; unmatched bases: 8. Germline V gene data show CDR1 as MNHEY and CDR2 as SVGAGI. CDR3 DNA sequence: TGTGCCAGCAGTCGGACAGGGGGTGCGGAGTACGAGCAGTACTTC. Amino acids: CASSRTGGAEYEQYF.

The J gene is TRBJ1-1, the V gene TRBV29-1, with 9 bases aligning to TRBD1. This CDR3 region has 14 residues. Looked up from germline, CDR1 is SQVTM and CDR2 is ANQGSEA. The V and J ends lost 6 bases and 10 bases, in that order; junction bases with no gene match: 15. The CDR3 region is CSVGQGTISDGAFF. The CDR3 nucleotides read TGCAGCGTGGGACAGGGTACGATTAGCGATGGAGCTTTCTTT.

The chain is built from TRBV7-3 and TRBJ2-1; 8 bases match TRBD2. V dropped 8 bases and J dropped 9; count of bases not matched to a gene: 12. The germline CDR1 and CDR2 sequences are SGHTA and FQGTGA. The CDR3 loop spans 14 amino acids. CDR3 in DNA: TGTGCCAGCTCTCCAGCGGGAGTGATAGGTGAGCAGTTCTTC. Translated, it gives CASSPAGVIGEQFF.

The gene calls are TRBV30 and TRBJ1-1, with D possibly being TRBD1 (5 bases). Germline CDR1 and CDR2: GTSNPN and SVGIG (reference sequence). This CDR3 comprises 15 residues. V was trimmed by 3 bases and J by 1 base, leaving 15 bases between them. CDR3: CAWRFRGQGNTEAFF. In DNA form, the CDR3 reads TGTGCCTGGAGGTTCCGGGGCCAGGGGAACACTGAAGCTTTCTTT.

The V gene is TRBV11-2, the J gene TRBJ2-1; D remains ambiguous. This CDR3 contains 11 residues. V was cut by 0 bases and J by 8 bases, with 2 bases left in between. Germline lookup yields CDR1 SGHAT and CDR2 FQNNGV. The CDR3 bases are TGTGCCAGCAGCTTAGAACATGAGCAGTTCTTC. Protein: CASSLEHEQFF.

The chain combines TRBV6-5 with TRBJ1-2, with D perhaps TRBD1 (5 bases). From germline, CDR1 is MNHEY and CDR2 SVGAGI. Trimming cost V 5 bases and J 4 bases, with 11 bases left between them. CDR3 length: 13 residues. The CDR3, as DNA: TGTGCCAGCAGTCCCATCGGGGGCTATGGCTACACCTTC. Amino acid sequence: CASSPIGGYGYTF.

Only one count was recorded for this clone. J is TRBJ1-1 and V is TRBV19; possible D gene TRBD1, 5 bases. CDR1 and CDR2 (germline): LNHDA, SQIVND (reference sequence). Trimming took 1 base from V and 4 from J, leaving 13 bases between them. The CDR3 has 15 residues. The CDR3 sequence is CASSIGLQGGTEAFF. The DNA of the CDR3 is TGTGCCAGTAGTATAGGACTCCAGGGCGGCACTGAAGCTTTCTTT.

As to this clone: The junction departs from the called germline gene at one end, perhaps through a read error. The chain uses TRBV5-1 and TRBJ2-5; 11 bases agree with TRBD2. The CDR3 length is 15 residues. The germline V gene has CDR1 SGHRS and CDR2 YFSETQ. In nucleotides, the CDR3 is TGCGCCAGCAGCTTCTCCCTAGCGGGAGGAGAGGCCCAGTACTTC. Translating gives CASSFSLAGGEAQYF.